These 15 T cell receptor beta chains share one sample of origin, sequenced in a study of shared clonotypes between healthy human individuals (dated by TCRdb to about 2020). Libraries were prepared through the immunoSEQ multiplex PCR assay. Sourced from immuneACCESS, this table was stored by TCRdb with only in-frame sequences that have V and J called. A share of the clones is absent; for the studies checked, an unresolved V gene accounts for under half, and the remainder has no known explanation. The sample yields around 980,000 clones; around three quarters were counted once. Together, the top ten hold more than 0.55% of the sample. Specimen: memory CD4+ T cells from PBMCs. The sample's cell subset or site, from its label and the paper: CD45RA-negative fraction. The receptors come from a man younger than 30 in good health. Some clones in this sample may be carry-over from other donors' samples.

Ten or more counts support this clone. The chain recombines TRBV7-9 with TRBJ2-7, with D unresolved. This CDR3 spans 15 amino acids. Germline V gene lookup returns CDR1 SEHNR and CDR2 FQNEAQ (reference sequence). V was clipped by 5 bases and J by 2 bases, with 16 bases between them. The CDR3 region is CASSPNSGAPYEQYF. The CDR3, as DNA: TGTGCCAGCAGCCCCAACTCAGGAGCCCCCTACGAGCAGTACTTC.

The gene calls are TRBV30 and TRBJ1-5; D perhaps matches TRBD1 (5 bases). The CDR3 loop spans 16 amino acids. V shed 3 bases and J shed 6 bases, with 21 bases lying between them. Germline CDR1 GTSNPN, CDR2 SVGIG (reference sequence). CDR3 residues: CAWSRYIGERGQPQHF. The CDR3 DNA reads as TGTGCCTGGAGCCGTTATATTGGGGAAAGGGGTCAGCCCCAGCATTTT.

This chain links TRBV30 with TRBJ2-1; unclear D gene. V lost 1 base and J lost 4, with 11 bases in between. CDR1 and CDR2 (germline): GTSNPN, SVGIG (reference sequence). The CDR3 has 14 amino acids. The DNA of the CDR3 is TGTGCCTGGAGTGGTCTGAGACGGTACAATGAGCAGTTCTTC. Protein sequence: CAWSGLRRYNEQFF.

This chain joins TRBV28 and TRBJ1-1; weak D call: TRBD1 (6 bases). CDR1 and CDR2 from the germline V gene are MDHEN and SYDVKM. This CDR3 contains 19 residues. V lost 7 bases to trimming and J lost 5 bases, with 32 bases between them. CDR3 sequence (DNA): TGTGCCAGCACGCCTCAGTTCAAGGGGGACGAGGGCTCTTGGACTGAAGCTTTCTTT. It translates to CASTPQFKGDEGSWTEAFF.

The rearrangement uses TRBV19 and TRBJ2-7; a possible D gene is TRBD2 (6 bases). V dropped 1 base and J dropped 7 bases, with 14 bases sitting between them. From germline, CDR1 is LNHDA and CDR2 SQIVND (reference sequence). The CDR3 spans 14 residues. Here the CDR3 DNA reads TGTGCCAGTAGTATAGCAGCGGGTCTAAGGGAGCAGTACTTC. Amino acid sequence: CASSIAAGLREQYF.

The CDR3 loop reads CASSVAAGLAGGDTQYF. The DNA of the CDR3 is TGTGCCAGCAGCGTAGCTGCCGGACTAGCGGGAGGAGATACGCAGTATTTT. The rearrangement joins TRBV9 to TRBJ2-3, with 14 bases lining up with TRBD2. V shed 0 bases, J shed 5 bases, and the junction held 5 bases outside the gene matches. This CDR3 is built from 17 residues. CDR1 SGDLS and CDR2 YYNGEE come from the germline V gene.

As DNA, the CDR3 is TGTGCCAGCAGTAGAGCGGGAGGGCCTTGGAATGAGCAGTTCTTC. Its translation: CASSRAGGPWNEQFF. The rearrangement joins TRBV6-5 to TRBJ2-1; 10 bases align to TRBD2. The CDR3 length is 15 residues. The V gene's germline CDR1 is MNHEY and CDR2 SVGAGI. V gave up 5 bases and J gave up 7 bases; unmatched junction bases: 8.

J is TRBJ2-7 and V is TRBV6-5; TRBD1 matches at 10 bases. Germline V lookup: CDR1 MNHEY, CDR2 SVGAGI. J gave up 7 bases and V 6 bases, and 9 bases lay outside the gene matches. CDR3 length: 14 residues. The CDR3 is CASSPGTGDGEQYF. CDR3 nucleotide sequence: TGTGCCAGCAGCCCCGGGACAGGGGACGGGGAGCAGTACTTC.

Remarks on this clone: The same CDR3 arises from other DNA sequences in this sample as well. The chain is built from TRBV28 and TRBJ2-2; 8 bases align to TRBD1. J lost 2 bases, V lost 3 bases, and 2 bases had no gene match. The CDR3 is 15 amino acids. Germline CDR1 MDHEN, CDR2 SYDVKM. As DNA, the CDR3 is TGTGCCAGCAGTTTGACAGGGGCAAACACCGGGGAGCTGTTTTTT. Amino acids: CASSLTGANTGELFF. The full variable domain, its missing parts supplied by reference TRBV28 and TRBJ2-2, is DVKVTQSSRYLVKRTGEKVFLECVQDMDHENMFWYRQDPGLGLRLIYFSYDVKMKEKGDIPEGYSVSREKKERFSLILESASTNQTSMYLCASSLTGANTGELFFGEGSRLTVL.

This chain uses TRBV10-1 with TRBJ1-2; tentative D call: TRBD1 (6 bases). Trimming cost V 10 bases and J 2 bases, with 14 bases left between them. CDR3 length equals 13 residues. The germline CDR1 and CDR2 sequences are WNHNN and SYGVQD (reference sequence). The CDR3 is CANLDSENYGYTF. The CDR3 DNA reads TGCGCCAACCTGGACAGCGAAAACTATGGCTACACCTTC.

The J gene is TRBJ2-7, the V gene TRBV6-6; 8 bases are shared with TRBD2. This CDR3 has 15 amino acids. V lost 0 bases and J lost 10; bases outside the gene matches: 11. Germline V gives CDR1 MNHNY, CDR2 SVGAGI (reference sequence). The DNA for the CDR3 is TGTGCCAGCAGTTACTCGAGGGCTGTCCGGGAGGGTCAGTACTTC. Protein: CASSYSRAVREGQYF.

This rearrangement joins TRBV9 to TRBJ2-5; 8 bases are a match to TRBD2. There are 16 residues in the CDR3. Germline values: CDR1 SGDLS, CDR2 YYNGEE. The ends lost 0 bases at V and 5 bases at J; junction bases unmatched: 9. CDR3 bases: TGTGCCAGCAGCGTAGGGAGCGGGAGTTCTACCGAGACCCAGTACTTC. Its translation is CASSVGSGSSTETQYF.

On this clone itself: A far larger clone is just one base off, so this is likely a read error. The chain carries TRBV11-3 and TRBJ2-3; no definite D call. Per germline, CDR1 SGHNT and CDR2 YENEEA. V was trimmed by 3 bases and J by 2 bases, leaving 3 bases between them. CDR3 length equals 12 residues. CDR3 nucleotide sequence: TGTGCCAGCAGCTTCGCCACAGATACGCAGTATTTT. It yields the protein CASSFATDTQYF.

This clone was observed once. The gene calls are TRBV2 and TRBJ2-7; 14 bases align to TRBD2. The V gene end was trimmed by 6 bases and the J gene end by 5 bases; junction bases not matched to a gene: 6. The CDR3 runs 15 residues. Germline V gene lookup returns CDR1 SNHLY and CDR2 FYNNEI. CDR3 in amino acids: CASSRLAGGPNEQYF. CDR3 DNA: TGTGCCAGCAGCAGACTAGCGGGAGGGCCCAACGAGCAGTACTTC.

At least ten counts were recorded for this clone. As DNA, the CDR3 is TGTGCCAGCAGCGATCCTCCGAGCTCCTACAATGAGCAGTTCTTC. It encodes CASSDPPSSYNEQFF. V usage is TRBV27 and J usage is TRBJ2-1; D is ambiguous. CDR3 length equals 15 residues. The germline gives CDR1 MNHEY, CDR2 SMNVEV (reference sequence). The V end lost 6 bases, the J end lost 0 bases, and 12 bases lay between the germline ends.